Sequencing of this TCR beta chain was carried out in a study of blood T cell repertoires in COVID-19. As for the study in general: Samples taken during acute and convalescent COVID-19 were collected in the United States, Italy and Spain. Nucleic acid was either cDNA or gDNA, and it came from T cells, B-cell-depleted T cells, or PBMCs.

Authors' processing steps: Estimates of nucleated cell counts were drawn from the amplification of reference gene primers. Profiled with immunoSEQ multiplex PCR; TCRdb holds only in-frame clones, not every one. V, J and clone size were drawn from that table, and D and trimming were deduced from the DNA. The sample lists roughly 160,000 clones; around 84% were seen once. Germline V gene data show CDR1 as SGHDT and CDR2 as YYEEEE. This CDR3 spans 17 amino acids. J gave up 0 bases and V 5 bases, and 7 bases lay outside the gene matches. The rearrangement links TRBV5-6 to TRBJ2-2, with 10 bases aligning to TRBD2. Sequenced sample: peripheral blood. This receptor was identified in a man aged 35 to 55 with acute or convalescent COVID-19. CDR3 DNA: TGTGCCAGCAGTCGCCTAGCGGGGGCGACGAACACCGGGGAGCTGTTTTTT. It specifies CASSRLAGATNTGELFF.